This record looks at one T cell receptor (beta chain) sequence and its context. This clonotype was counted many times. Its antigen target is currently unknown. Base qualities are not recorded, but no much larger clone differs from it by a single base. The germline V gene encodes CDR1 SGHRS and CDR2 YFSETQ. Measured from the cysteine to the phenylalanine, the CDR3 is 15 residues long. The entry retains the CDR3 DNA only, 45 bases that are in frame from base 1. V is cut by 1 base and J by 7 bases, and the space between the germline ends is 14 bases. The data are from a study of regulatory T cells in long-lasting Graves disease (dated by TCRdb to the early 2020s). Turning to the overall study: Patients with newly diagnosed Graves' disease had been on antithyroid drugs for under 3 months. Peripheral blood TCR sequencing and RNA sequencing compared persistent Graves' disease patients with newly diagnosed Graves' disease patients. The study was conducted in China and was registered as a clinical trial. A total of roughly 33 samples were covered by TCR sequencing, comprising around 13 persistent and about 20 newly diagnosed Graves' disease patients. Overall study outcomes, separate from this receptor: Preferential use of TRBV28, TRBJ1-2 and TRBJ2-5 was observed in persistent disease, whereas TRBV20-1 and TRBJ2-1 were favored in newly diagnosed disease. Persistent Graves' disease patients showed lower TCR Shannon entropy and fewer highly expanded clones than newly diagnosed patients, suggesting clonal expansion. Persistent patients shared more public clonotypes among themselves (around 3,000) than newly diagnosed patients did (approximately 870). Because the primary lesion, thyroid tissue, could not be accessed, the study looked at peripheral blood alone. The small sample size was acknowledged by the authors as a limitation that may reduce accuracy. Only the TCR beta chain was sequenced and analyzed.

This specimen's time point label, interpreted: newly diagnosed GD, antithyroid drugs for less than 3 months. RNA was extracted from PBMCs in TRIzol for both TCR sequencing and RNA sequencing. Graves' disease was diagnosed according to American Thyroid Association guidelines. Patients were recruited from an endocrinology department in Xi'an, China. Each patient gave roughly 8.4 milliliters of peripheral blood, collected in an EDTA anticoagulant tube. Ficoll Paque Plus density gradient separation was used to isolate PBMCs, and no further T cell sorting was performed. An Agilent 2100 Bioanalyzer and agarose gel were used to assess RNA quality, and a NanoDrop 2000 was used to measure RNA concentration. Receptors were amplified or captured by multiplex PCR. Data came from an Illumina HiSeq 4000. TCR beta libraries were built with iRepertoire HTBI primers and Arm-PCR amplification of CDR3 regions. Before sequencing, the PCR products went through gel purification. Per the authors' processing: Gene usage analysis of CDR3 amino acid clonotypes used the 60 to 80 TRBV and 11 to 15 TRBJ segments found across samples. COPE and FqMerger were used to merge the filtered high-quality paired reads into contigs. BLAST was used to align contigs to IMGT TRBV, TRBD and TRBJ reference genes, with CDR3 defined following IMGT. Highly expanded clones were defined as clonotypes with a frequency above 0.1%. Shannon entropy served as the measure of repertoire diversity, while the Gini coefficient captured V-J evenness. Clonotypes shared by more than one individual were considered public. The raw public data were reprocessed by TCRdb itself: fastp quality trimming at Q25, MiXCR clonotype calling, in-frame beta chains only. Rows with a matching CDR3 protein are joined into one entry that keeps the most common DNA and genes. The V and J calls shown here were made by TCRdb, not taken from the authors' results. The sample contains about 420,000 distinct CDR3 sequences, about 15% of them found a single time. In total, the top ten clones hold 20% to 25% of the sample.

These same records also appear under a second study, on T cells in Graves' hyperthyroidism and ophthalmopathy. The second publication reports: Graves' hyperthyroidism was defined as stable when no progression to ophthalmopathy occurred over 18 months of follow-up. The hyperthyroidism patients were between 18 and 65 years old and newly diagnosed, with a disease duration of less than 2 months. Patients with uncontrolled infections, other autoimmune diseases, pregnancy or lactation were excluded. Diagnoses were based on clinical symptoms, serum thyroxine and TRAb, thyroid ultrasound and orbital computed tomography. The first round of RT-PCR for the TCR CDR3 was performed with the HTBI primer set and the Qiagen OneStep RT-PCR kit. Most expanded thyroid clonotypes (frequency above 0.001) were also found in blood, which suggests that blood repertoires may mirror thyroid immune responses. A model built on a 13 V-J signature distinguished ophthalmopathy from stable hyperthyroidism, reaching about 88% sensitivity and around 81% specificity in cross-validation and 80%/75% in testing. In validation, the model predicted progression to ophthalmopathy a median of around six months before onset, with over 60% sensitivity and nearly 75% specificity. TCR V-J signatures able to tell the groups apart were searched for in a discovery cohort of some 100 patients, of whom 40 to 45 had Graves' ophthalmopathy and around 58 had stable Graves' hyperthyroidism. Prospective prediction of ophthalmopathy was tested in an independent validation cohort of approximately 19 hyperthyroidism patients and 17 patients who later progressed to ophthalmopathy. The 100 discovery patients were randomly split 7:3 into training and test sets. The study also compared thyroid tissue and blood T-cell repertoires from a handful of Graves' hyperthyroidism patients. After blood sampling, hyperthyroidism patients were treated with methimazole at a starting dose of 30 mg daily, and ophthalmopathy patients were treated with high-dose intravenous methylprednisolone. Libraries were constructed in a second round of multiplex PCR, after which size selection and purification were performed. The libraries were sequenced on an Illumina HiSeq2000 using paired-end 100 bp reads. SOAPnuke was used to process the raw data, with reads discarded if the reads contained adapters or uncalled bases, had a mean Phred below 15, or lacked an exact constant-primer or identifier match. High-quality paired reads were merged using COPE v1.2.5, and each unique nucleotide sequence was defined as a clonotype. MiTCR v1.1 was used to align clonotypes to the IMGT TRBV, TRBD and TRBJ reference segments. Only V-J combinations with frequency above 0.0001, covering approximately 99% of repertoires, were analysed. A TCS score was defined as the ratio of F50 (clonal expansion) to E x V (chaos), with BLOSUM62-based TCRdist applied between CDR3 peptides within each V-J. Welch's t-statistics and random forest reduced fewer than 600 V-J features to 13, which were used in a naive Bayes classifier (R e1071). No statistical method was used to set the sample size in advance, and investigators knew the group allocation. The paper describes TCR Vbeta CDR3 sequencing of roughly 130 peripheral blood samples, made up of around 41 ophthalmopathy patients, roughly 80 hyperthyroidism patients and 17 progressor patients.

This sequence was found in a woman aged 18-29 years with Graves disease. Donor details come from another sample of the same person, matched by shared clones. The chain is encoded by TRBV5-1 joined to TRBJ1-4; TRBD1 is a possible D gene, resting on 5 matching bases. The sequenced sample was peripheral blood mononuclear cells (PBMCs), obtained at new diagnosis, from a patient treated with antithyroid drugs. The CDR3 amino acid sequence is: CASSLSRAEGEKLFF. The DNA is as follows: TGCGCCAGCAGCTTGTCCAGGGCGGAGGGTGAAAAACTGTTTTTT.